This T cell receptor beta chain emerged from a study of cytomegalovirus exposure and HLA in healthy donors. CDR1 is SNHLY, CDR2 FYNNEI, per germline. CDR3 length equals 12 residues. V gave up 3 bases and J gave up 3 bases, with 5 bases separating them. The PCR employed 60 Vbeta primers together with 13 Jbeta primers. The data were produced by immunoSEQ multiplex PCR, yet TCRdb's version contains in-frame clones alone and is incomplete. Here the sample spans around 100,000 clones, roughly 74% being singletons. The sequence came from a woman in her twenties or thirties in good health and CMV-seronegative. Sequenced sample: PBMCs. The J gene is TRBJ1-2, the V gene TRBV2; no clear D gene. The CDR3 region has the DNA TGTGCCAGCAGTGATAATGACTATGGCTACACCTTC. Translating gives CASSDNDYGYTF.